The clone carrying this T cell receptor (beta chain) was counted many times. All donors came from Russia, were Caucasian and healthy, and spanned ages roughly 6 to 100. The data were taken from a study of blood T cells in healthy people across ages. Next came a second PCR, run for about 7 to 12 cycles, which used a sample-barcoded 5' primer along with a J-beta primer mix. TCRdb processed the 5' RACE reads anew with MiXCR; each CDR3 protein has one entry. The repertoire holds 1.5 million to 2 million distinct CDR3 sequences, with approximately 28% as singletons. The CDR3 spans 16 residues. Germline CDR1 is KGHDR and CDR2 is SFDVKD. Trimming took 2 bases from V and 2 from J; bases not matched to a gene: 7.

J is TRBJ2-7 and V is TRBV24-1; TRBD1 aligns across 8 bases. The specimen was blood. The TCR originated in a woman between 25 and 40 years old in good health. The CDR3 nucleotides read TGTGCCACCAGTGATTCCCCTGGACAGGGAACCTACGAGCAGTACTTC. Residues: CATSDSPGQGTYEQYF.